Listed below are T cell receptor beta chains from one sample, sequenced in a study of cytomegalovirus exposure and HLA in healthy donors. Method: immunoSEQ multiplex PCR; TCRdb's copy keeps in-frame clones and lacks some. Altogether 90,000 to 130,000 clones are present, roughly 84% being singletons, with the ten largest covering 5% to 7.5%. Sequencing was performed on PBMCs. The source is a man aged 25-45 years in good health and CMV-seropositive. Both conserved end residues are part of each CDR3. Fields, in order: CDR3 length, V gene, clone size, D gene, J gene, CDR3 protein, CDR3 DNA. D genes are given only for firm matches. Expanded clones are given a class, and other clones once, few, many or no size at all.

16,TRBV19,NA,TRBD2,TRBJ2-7,CASAPDPGLASYEQYF,TGTGCCAGTGCCCCAGACCCGGGACTAGCCTCCTACGAGCAGTACTTC
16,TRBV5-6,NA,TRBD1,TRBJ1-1,CASSLGQGALGTEAFF,TGTGCCAGCAGCCTGGGACAGGGGGCTTTGGGCACTGAAGCTTTCTTT
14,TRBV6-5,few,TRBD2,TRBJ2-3,CASRQGGDTDTQYF,TGTGCCAGCAGGCAGGGAGGGGACACAGATACGCAGTATTTT
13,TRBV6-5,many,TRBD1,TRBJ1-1,CASFRGFGPEAFF,TGTGCCAGCTTCAGGGGGTTTGGCCCCGAAGCTTTCTTT
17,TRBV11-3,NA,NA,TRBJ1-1,CASSLNAASRWDTEAFF,TGTGCCAGCAGCTTAAATGCCGCGTCCAGGTGGGACACTGAAGCTTTCTTT
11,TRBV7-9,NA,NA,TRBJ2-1,CASSGGNEQFF,TGTGCCAGCAGCGGGGGGAATGAGCAGTTCTTC
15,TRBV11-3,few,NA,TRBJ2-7,CASSYFAGAVYEQYF,TGTGCCAGCAGCTATTTTGCGGGGGCAGTCTACGAGCAGTACTTC
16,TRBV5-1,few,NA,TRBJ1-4,CASSLGIGGTNEKLFF,TGCGCCAGCAGCTTGGGAATAGGGGGAACTAATGAAAAACTGTTTTTT
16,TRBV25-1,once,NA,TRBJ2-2,CASSDEQGRRLGELFF,TGTGCCAGCAGTGATGAACAGGGAAGGCGGCTGGGGGAGCTGTTTTTT
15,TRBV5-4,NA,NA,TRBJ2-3,CASSQALKGADTQYF,TGTGCCAGCAGCCAAGCGTTGAAGGGGGCAGATACGCAGTATTTT
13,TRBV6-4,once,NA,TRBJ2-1,CASSYELGREQFF,TGTGCCAGCAGCTATGAACTAGGGAGGGAGCAGTTCTTC
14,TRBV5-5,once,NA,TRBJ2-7,CASSFGRFLDEQYF,TGTGCCAGCAGCTTTGGGCGATTCCTGGACGAGCAGTACTTC
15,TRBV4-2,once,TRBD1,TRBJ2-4,CASSQDGQDLNIQYF,TGTGCCAGCAGCCAAGATGGACAGGATTTAAACATTCAGTACTTC
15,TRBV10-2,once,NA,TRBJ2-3,CASMDADSSTDTQYF,TGCGCCAGCATGGATGCGGACTCTAGCACAGATACGCAGTATTTT
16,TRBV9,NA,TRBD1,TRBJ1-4,CASSVGTGGTNEKLFF,TGTGCCAGCAGCGTTGGGACAGGGGGAACTAATGAAAAACTGTTTTTT
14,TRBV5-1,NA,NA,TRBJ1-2,CASRKEGVDYGYTF,TGCGCCAGCAGAAAAGAGGGAGTGGACTATGGCTACACCTTC
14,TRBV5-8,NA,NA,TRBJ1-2,CASSPGYANYGYTF,TGTGCCAGCAGCCCAGGGTATGCTAACTATGGCTACACCTTC
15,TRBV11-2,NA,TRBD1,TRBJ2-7,CASSFQGASNYEQYF,TGTGCCAGCAGCTTCCAGGGGGCTAGTAACTACGAGCAGTACTTC
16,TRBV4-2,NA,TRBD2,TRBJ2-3,CASSQDETSEADTQYF,TGTGCCAGCAGCCAAGACGAGACTAGCGAGGCAGATACGCAGTATTTT